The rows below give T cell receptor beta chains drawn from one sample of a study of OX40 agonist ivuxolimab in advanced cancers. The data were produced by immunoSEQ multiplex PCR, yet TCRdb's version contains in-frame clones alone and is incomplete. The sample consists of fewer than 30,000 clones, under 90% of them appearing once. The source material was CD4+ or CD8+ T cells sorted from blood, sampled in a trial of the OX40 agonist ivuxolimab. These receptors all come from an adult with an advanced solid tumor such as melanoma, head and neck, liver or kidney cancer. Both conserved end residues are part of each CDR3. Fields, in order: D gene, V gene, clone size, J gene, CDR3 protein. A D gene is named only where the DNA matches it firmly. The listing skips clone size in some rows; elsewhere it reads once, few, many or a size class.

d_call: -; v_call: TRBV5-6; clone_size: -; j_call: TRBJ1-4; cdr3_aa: CASSDHVTAFGEKLFF
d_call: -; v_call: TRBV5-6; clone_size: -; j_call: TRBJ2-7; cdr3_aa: CASSLGVASGEQYF
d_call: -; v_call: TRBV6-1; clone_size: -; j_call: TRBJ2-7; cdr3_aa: CASSVDSTYEQYF
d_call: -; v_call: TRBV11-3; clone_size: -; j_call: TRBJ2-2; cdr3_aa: CASSSPTRYTGELFF
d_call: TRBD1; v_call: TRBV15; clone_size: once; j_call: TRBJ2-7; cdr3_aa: CATQGANPYEQYF
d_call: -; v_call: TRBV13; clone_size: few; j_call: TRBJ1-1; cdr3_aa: CASSLEAWTTDPEAFF
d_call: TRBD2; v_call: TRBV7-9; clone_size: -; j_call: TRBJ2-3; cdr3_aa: CASSPPSGESTDTQYF
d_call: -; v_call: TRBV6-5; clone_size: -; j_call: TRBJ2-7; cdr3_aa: CASSYSNRAHEQYF
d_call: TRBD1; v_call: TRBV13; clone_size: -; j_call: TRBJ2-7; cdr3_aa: CASSSGQGPYEQYF
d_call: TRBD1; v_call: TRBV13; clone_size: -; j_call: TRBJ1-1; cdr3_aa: CASSLRGQQNTEAFF
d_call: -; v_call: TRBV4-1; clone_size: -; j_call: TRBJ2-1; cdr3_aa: CASSQVGGGYNEQFF
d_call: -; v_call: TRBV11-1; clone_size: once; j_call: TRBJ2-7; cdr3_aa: CASSWETGSSYEQYF
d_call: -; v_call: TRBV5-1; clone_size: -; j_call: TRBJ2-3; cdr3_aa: CASSFHFGTQSTDTQYF
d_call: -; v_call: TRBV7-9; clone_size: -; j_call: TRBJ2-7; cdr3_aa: CASSSDYYEQYF
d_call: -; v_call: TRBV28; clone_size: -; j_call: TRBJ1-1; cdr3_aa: CASSFPPNTEAFF
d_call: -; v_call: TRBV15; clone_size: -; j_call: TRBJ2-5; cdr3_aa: CATSRDPEETQYF
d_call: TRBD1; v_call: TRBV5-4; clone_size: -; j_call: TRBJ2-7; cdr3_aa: CASSLGDRGLYEQYF
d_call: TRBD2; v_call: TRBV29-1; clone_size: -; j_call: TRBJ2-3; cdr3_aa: CSVDGTRPAFDTQYF
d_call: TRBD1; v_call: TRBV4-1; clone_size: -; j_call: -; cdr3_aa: CASSQGPGQGSYEQYF
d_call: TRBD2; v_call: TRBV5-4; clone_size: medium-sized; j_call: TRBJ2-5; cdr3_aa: CASSHLTSGDQETQYF
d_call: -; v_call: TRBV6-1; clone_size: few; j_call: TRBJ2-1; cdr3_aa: CASSESFGVYNEQFF
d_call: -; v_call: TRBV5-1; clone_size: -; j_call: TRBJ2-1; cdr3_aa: CASSIRLGYNEQFF
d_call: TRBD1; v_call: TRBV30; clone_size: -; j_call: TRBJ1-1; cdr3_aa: CAWSGQGYTEAFF
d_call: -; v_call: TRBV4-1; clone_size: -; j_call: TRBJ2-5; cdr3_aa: CASSQVWAPQETQYF
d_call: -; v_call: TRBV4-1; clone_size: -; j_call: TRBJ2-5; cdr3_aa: CASSQRDVRETQYF
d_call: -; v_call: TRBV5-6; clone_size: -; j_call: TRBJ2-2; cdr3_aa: CASSRGSGELFF
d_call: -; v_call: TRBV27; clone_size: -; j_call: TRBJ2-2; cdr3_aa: CASSSKGAPAGELFF
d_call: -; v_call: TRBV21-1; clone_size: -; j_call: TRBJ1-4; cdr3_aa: CASILQVKNVNEKLFF
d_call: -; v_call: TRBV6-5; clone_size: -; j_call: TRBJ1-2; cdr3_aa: CASSRNRELYGYTF
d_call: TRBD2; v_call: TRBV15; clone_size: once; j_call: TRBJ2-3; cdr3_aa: CATSRGRQGLAGADTQYF
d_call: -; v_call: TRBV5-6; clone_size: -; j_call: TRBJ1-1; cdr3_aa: CASSSPTGMPSEAFF
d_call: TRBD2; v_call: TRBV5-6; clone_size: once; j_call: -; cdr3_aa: CASSLALAGGLHEQYF
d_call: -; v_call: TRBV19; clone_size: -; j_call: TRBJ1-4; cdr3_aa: CASRTAPYELFF
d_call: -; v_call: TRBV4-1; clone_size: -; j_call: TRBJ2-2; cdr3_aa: CASSQGVGNTGELFF
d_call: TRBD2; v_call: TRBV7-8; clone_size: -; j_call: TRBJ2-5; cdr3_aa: CASVPGLAGGGETQYF
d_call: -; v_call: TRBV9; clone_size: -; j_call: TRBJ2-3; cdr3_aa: CASSVDAGGYGDTQYF
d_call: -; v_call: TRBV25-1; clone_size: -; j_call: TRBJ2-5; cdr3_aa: CASRGGQSIKTQYF
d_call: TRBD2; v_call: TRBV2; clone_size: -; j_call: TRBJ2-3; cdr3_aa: CASSGGGASWGTQYF
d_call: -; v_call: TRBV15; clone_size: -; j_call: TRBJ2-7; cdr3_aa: CATSRGIYEQYF
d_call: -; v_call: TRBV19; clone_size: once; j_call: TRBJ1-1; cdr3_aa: CASSKNTEAFF
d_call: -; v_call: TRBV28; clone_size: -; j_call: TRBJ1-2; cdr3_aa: CASSSSGYGYTF
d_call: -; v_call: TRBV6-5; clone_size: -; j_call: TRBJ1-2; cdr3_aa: CASSYSWGAPGYTF
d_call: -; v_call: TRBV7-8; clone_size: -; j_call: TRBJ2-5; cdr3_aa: CASSLGQHGGTQYF
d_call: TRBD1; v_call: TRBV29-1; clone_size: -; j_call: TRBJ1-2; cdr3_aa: CSAVTGGGYGYTF
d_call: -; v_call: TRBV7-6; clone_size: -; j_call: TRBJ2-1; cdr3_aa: CASSLGGGSNEQFF
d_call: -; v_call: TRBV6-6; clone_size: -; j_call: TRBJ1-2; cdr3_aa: CASSRNRELYGYTF
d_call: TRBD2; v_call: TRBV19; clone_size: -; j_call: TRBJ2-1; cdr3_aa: CASSMDGLAGAAEQFF
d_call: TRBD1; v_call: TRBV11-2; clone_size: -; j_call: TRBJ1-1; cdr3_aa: CASSPKGGMRQGVSEAFF
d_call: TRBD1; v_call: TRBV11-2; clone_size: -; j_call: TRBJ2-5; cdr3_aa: CASSERQGVLRETQYF
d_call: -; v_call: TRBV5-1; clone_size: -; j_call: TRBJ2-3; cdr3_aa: CASSYESRVSTDTQYF
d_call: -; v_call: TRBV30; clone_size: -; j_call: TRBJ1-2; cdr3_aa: CAWNRDSYGYTF
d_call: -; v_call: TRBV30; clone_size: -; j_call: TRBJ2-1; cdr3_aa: CAWSGTLNAVDEQFF
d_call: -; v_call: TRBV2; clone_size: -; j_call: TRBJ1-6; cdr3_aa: CASSGSSYNSPLHF